This paragraph covers one T cell receptor (beta chain) sequence. The sample belongs to a study of T cells in Graves' hyperthyroidism and ophthalmopathy. The CDR3 spans 14 residues. Germline CDR1 and CDR2: ENHRY and SYGVKD. Trimming at V came to 5 bases and at J to 4 bases, leaving 7 bases not matched to a gene. Stable Graves' hyperthyroidism meant no ophthalmopathy progression within 18 months. RNA transcripts served as the template for amplifying TCR beta CDR3 regions. Researchers ran a first-round RT-PCR on the TCR CDR3 using the HTBI primer set. TCRdb processed the multiplex PCR reads anew with MiXCR; each CDR3 protein has one entry. Of hundreds of thousands of distinct CDR3 sequences listed, more than 30% are singletons.

The chain recombines TRBV10-3 with TRBJ2-7; 8 bases line up with TRBD2. The clonotype was recovered from a man aged 18 to 30 with Graves' hyperthyroidism. The specimen was blood. CDR3 amino acids: CAISPSGGSYEQYF. The CDR3 coding sequence is TGTGCCATCAGTCCAAGCGGGGGCTCGTACGAGCAGTACTTC.